These 14 T cell receptor beta chains came from one sample sequenced in a study of shared clonotypes between healthy human individuals. TCRdb's table, derived via immunoSEQ multiplex PCR, lists solely in-frame clones and lacks some. This sample has about 1.1 million clones, with 77% found just once. Sample: memory CD4+ T cells from PBMCs. The subset: CD45RA-negative fraction. These receptors all come from a man between 18 and 35 years old in good health. Some clones in this sample may be carry-over from other donors' samples.

The gene calls are TRBV28 and TRBJ2-6; possibly TRBD1 for D (5 bases). Germline loops: CDR1 MDHEN, CDR2 SYDVKM. The germline V and J ends were trimmed by 8 bases and 0 bases, with 17 bases remaining between them. The CDR3 consists of 17 residues. The CDR3 DNA reads as TGTGCCAGCGGGCCTGGCAGGGCAACCTCTGGGGCCAACGTCCTGACTTTC. Encoded protein: CASGPGRATSGANVLTF. The variable domain in full, completed from reference TRBV28 and TRBJ2-6, reads DVKVTQSSRYLVKRTGEKVFLECVQDMDHENMFWYRQDPGLGLRLIYFSYDVKMKEKGDIPEGYSVSREKKERFSLILESASTNQTSMYLCASGPGRATSGANVLTFGAGSRLTVL.

The genes are TRBV29-1 and TRBJ2-5; a weak D match, TRBD2 (6 bases). The V gene lost 4 bases and the J gene lost 1 base, with 13 bases spanning the gap. This CDR3 is built from 14 residues. Germline loops: CDR1 SQVTM, CDR2 ANQGSEA. CDR3 sequence reads: CSVAGGLRQETQYF. The DNA for the CDR3 is TGCAGCGTTGCAGGTGGACTACGCCAAGAGACCCAGTACTTC.

V and J are TRBV2 and TRBJ2-7; 11 positions match TRBD1. The germline gives CDR1 SNHLY, CDR2 FYNNEI. Trimming at V came to 6 bases and at J to 4 bases, leaving 5 bases not matched to a gene. This CDR3 has 14 amino acids. The CDR3 DNA sequence: TGTGCCAGCAGCCCCGGGACAGGGGGTTACGAGCAGTACTTC. This translates into CASSPGTGGYEQYF.

The rearrangement joins TRBV19 to TRBJ2-3, with TRBD1 identical over 7 bases. This CDR3 has 13 residues. Germline V gene sequence: CDR1 LNHDA, CDR2 SQIVND (reference sequence). Trimming took 7 bases from V and 2 from J; bases not matched to a gene: 3. The CDR3 is CASKGQLTDTQYF. CDR3 nucleotide sequence: TGTGCCAGTAAGGGACAGCTCACAGATACGCAGTATTTT. Full variable domain (outside the CDR3, taken from reference TRBV19 and TRBJ2-3): DGGITQSPKYLFRKEGQNVTLSCEQNLNHDAMYWYRQDPGQGLRLIYYSQIVNDFQKGDIAEGYSVSREKKESFPLTVTSAQKNPTAFYLCASKGQLTDTQYFGPGTRLTVL.

This clone showed up just once. The chain links TRBV7-9 to TRBJ2-7; possibly TRBD2 for D (6 bases). Germline-derived CDR1 and CDR2 are SEHNR and FQNEAQ (reference sequence). CDR3 length: 13 residues. V dropped 3 bases and J dropped 7 bases, with 13 bases sitting between them. DNA for the CDR3: TGTGCCAGCAGCTTCGGGGGTTTGGAAGAGCAGTACTTC. It encodes CASSFGGLEEQYF.

This clone was observed a single time. The chain combines TRBV7-3 with TRBJ1-1; D is undetermined. V gave up 1 base and J gave up 1 base, with 4 bases separating them. Germline loops: CDR1 SGHTA, CDR2 FQGTGA. This CDR3 has 13 residues. This CDR3 is CASSLSQNTEAFF. The CDR3 region has the DNA TGTGCCAGCAGCTTAAGCCAGAACACTGAAGCTTTCTTT.

This CDR3 reads CASSLDRGLYGYTF. As DNA, the CDR3 is TGTGCCAGCAGCTTGGACAGGGGGCTCTATGGCTACACCTTC. The chain couples TRBV5-5 to TRBJ1-2, with TRBD1 identical over 9 bases. Germline-derived CDR1 and CDR2 are SGHKS and YYEKEE (reference sequence). This CDR3 is 14 amino acids long. With V trimmed by 0 bases and J by 4 bases, 1 base remained unmatched.

The genes are TRBV19 and TRBJ2-1; TRBD1 agrees at 8 bases. Germline CDR1 and CDR2: LNHDA and SQIVND (reference sequence). Trimming cost V 6 bases and J 8 bases; bases outside gene matches: 12. The CDR3 extends over 15 amino acids. The DNA for the CDR3 is TGTGCCAGTAGCGGGCGAGGACAGGGAATAGATGAGCAGTTCTTC. Encoded protein: CASSGRGQGIDEQFF. Drawing the rest from reference TRBV19 and TRBJ2-1, the complete variable domain is DGGITQSPKYLFRKEGQNVTLSCEQNLNHDAMYWYRQDPGQGLRLIYYSQIVNDFQKGDIAEGYSVSREKKESFPLTVTSAQKNPTAFYLCASSGRGQGIDEQFFGPGTRLTVL.

Concerning this clone: The sample has other DNA sequences that encode this CDR3 too. V usage is TRBV28 and J usage is TRBJ1-5, with 8 bases lining up with TRBD1. This CDR3 is 14 amino acids long. The germline V gene encodes CDR1 MDHEN and CDR2 SYDVKM. V was clipped by 6 bases and J by 1 base; unmatched bases: 2. In DNA, the CDR3 is TGTGCCAGCAGCGACAGGGGAAGCAATCAGCCCCAGCATTTT. It yields the protein CASSDRGSNQPQHF.

CDR3 sequence (DNA): TGTGCCGCGCAACGGGGTGGAAACACCATATATTTT. It translates to CAAQRGGNTIYF. This sequence joins TRBV30 and TRBJ1-3; D is unclear. CDR3 length equals 12 residues. Germline CDR1 is GTSNPN and CDR2 is SVGIG (reference sequence). The V end lost 8 bases, the J end lost 3 bases, and 11 bases lay between the germline ends.

Details on this clone: A much larger clone differs from this one at a single base, so this may be a read error. The gene calls are TRBV6-6 and TRBJ2-3; 14 bases align to TRBD2. The CDR3 has 15 residues. V lost 5 bases, J lost 4 bases, and 2 bases stayed unmatched. Germline lookup yields CDR1 MNHNY and CDR2 SVGAGI (reference sequence). CDR3 DNA sequence: TGTGCCAGCAGTGGACTAGCGGGAGGACCAGATACGCAGTATTTT. Translating it yields CASSGLAGGPDTQYF.

In the case of this clone: One junction end disagrees with the germline gene, perhaps due to a read error. The chain uses TRBV11-2 and TRBJ2-7, with 8 positions matching TRBD1. This CDR3 has 13 amino acids. Germline V gives CDR1 SGHAT, CDR2 FQNNGV. In DNA form, the CDR3 reads TGTGCCAGCAGCTTTCGGACAGGGCTTGGCATCCGCTTC. Amino acid sequence: CASSFRTGLGIRF. The whole variable domain, remainder taken from reference TRBV11-2 and TRBJ2-7, is EAGVAQSPRYKIIEKRQSVAFWCNPISGHATLYWYQQILGQGPKLLIQFQNNGVVDDSQLPKDRFSAERLKGVDSTLKIQPAKLEDSAVYLCASSFRTGLGIRFGPGTRLTVT.

This clone showed up many times. The J gene is TRBJ2-1, the V gene TRBV14; TRBD2 agrees at 7 bases. CDR1 and CDR2 (germline): SGHDN, FVKESK. The V and J ends lost 4 bases and 0 bases, in that order; junction bases with no gene match: 15. The CDR3 is 19 residues long. CDR3 sequence (DNA): TGTGCCAGCAGCCCTACGCCCGGGTGGGAGGGGAGCTCCTACAATGAGCAGTTCTTC. It translates to CASSPTPGWEGSSYNEQFF.

The CDR3 nucleotides are TGTGCCAGTAGTATAATGGGGGGGTCGAACCAGCCCCAGCATTTT. Protein product: CASSIMGGSNQPQHF. V is TRBV19 and J is TRBJ1-5; D is possibly TRBD1 (5 bases). The V end lost 2 bases, the J end lost 7 bases, and 15 bases lay between the germline ends. The CDR3 extends over 15 amino acids. Germline loops: CDR1 LNHDA, CDR2 SQIVND (reference sequence).